The T cell receptor beta chain under discussion was sequenced for a study of T cell responses to AZD1222 COVID-19 vaccine. Worth noting for this clone: Its antigen remains unknown.

The study, taken as a whole, reports: Females outnumbered males among donors, who were mostly white British; clonal diversity was possibly underestimated. Recipients of two AZD1222 doses showed rising Spike-specific TCR breadth and depth. Baseline serology detected seropositivity in only 5 to 7 AZD1222 recipients.

TCRdb keeps only in-frame clones here, not all; method: immunoSEQ multiplex PCR. The table lists more than 150,000 clones, around 87% of them singletons. The CDR3 loop spans 15 amino acids. V was pared by 5 bases and J by 4 bases, with 7 bases of the junction left unmatched. CDR1 is LNHDA, CDR2 SQIVND, per germline (reference sequence). The clonotype was recovered from an adult in good health. The chain combines TRBV19 with TRBJ1-2, with 10 positions matching TRBD1. Sequencing used peripheral blood, obtained on day 0 of MenACWY control vaccination. This CDR3 is CASSPQDRGVYGYTF. CDR3 nucleotides: TGTGCCAGTAGTCCCCAGGACAGGGGGGTCTATGGCTACACCTTC. Together with reference TRBV19 and TRBJ1-2, the CDR3 gives the full variable domain: DGGITQSPKYLFRKEGQNVTLSCEQNLNHDAMYWYRQDPGQGLRLIYYSQIVNDFQKGDIAEGYSVSREKKESFPLTVTSAQKNPTAFYLCASSPQDRGVYGYTFGSGTRLTVV.